This entry is about one T cell receptor (beta chain). Its antigen is unknown. The primer mix had 60 Vbeta and 13 Jbeta primers. Generated by immunoSEQ multiplex PCR, the TCRdb table keeps only in-frame clones and is missing some. The repertoire holds around 190,000 clones, with 79% as singletons. The CDR3 runs to 15 residues. Germline loops: CDR1 SGHRS, CDR2 YFSETQ. Losses at the gene ends were 4 bases for V and 5 bases for J; bases not matched to a gene: 6. This sample was included in a study of cytomegalovirus exposure and HLA in healthy donors. Points from the study as a whole: Looking again later, the authors saw that most CMV-associated TCR beta chains seemed HLA-restricted. Data from an earlier analysis indicated that most TCR beta V segments were productive either about 87% or about 30% of the time.

Sequenced: PBMCs. The chain employs TRBV5-1 and TRBJ2-3; 11 positions agree with TRBD1. The TCR comes from a middle-aged woman in good health and CMV-seronegative. CDR3 nucleotides: TGCGCCAGCAGCAACGGACAGGGGGCTGTAGATACGCAGTATTTT. Translating it yields CASSNGQGAVDTQYF.